This T cell receptor (beta chain) originates from a study of CD8+CD57+ T cells in acquired aplastic anemia. Germline V CDR1 and CDR2: SGHDT, YYEEEE. CDR3 length: 14 amino acids. V shed 2 bases and J shed 1 base, with 6 bases lying between them. Study observations and caveats: Statistical testing detected no significant gap in CD8+ Simpson's diversity between patients and controls.

There are many counts of this clonotype. Its antigen is not known. The template used for profiling TCR beta VDJ and CDR3 was genomic DNA. From the reads, TCRdb called clonotypes with MiXCR, one entry per CDR3 protein. In the table there are 250,000 to 300,000 distinct CDR3 sequences, 55% to 65% of which are singletons. This chain connects TRBV5-6 to TRBJ1-4; D not certain. The receptor's source is a human donor with severe aplastic anemia or a healthy control (not recorded which). The sample taken for sequencing was sorted CD4+, CD8+, or CD8+CD57+ T cells (not recorded which) from PBMCs. The CDR3 nucleotides are TGTGCCAGCAGCTTAACGGGAACTAATGAAAAACTGTTTTTT. This gives the protein CASSLTGTNEKLFF. Full variable domain (outside the CDR3, taken from reference TRBV5-6 and TRBJ1-4): DAGVTQSPTHLIKTRGQQVTLRCSPKSGHDTVSWYQQALGQGPQFIFQYYEEEERQRGNFPDRFSGHQFPNYSSELNVNALLLGDSALYLCASSLTGTNEKLFFGSGTQLSVL.